The 2 T cell receptor beta chains listed next were all sequenced from one sample in a study of shared clonotypes between healthy human individuals. The table came from immunoSEQ multiplex PCR; TCRdb's copy has only in-frame clones and leaves some out. The sample holds about 2 million clones, about 95% seen once. Terminally differentiated effector memory CD45RA+ cells were left out of the naive CD8 fraction, which was CD45RO-negative and positively selected for CCR7. The sequencing sample was made of naive CD8+ T cells sorted from blood. These receptors were obtained from a man between 18 and 29 years old in good health.

The V call is TRBV6-6, the J call TRBJ2-3; D gene uncertain. The CDR3 totals 16 residues. CDR1 and CDR2 from the germline V gene are MNHNY and SVGAGI (reference sequence). Trimming stripped 0 bases from V and 4 bases from J, with 14 bases between. The CDR3: CASSYSLSLGSDTQYF. In DNA, the CDR3 is TGTGCCAGCAGTTACTCCCTTAGTTTAGGATCAGATACGCAGTATTTT.

CDR3 bases: TGTGCCAGCAGCTTAGGGCCTAGCGGGGCCTCGGGGGAGCAGTTCTTC. Protein: CASSLGPSGASGEQFF. The chain has TRBV7-8 and TRBJ2-1, with TRBD2 matching 9 bases. The V segment lost 1 base and the J segment 10 bases; nucleotides outside the gene matches: 11. The CDR3 sequence is 16 residues long. CDR1 is SGHVS, CDR2 FQNEAQ, per germline. The variable domain in full, completed from reference TRBV7-8 and TRBJ2-1, reads GAGVSQSPRYKVAKRGQDVALRCDPISGHVSLFWYQQALGQGPEFLTYFQNEAQLDKSGLPSDRFFAERPEGSVSTLKIQRTQQEDSAVYLCASSLGPSGASGEQFFGPGTRLTVL.